This is a list of T cell receptor beta chains from one sample in a study of shared clonotypes between healthy human individuals. Data came from immunoSEQ multiplex PCR; TCRdb stores just in-frame clones and leaves some out. In the table there are about 2.4 million clones, about 92% of which are singletons. The specimen was naive CD4+ T cells sorted from blood. The receptors derive from a man between 18 and 35 years old in good health. The CDR3 runs from the conserved cysteine through the conserved F or W. A D gene is named only where the DNA matches it firmly. Clone size appears in some rows only: once, few, many, or a class for an expanded clone.

>NA|TRBV30|TRBJ2-4|NA
CAWSPGLDIQYF
TGTGCCTGGAGTCCGGGGCTGGACATTCAGTACTTC
>NA|TRBV5-1|TRBJ1-1|NA
CASSLEGTSNTEAFF
TGCGCCAGCAGCTTGGAGGGGACATCGAACACTGAAGCTTTCTTT
>NA|TRBV5-1|TRBJ2-3|TRBD1
CASRGGTGAFDTQYF
TGCGCCAGCAGAGGCGGGACAGGGGCATTTGATACGCAGTATTTT
>NA|TRBV6-5|TRBJ2-2|TRBD1
CASRSGTGQTGELFF
TGTGCCAGCAGGTCCGGGACAGGACAAACCGGGGAGCTGTTTTTT
>NA|TRBV7-3|TRBJ2-7|NA
CASSLKPAFRGARTYEQYF
TGTGCCAGCAGCTTAAAGCCGGCTTTCAGGGGCGCCCGGACCTACGAGCAGTACTTC
>NA|TRBV19|TRBJ1-5|TRBD1
CASSPGTGSVQPQHF
TGTGCCAGTAGCCCCGGGACAGGGAGTGTTCAGCCCCAGCATTTT
>NA|TRBV29-1|TRBJ2-7|NA
CSVARQSSYEQYF
TGCAGCGTTGCTAGACAGAGCTCCTACGAGCAGTACTTC
>few|TRBV6-4|TRBJ1-5|NA
CASSESGVRQPQHF
TGTGCCAGCAGTGAATCAGGGGTTCGGCAGCCCCAGCATTTT
>once|TRBV5-4|TRBJ1-1|NA
CASSLRTVMNTEAFF
TGTGCCAGCAGCTTACGGACAGTAATGAACACTGAAGCTTTCTTT
>NA|TRBV28|TRBJ2-3|NA
CASTRGGASGADTQYF
TGTGCCAGCACCAGGGGGGGGGCTAGTGGCGCAGATACGCAGTATTTT
>NA|TRBV5-1|TRBJ1-1|NA
CASSVAMTNSEAFF
TGCGCCAGCAGCGTGGCCATGACAAACTCGGAAGCTTTCTTT
>NA|TRBV29-1|TRBJ1-2|NA
CSVEEGGFGYTF
TGCAGCGTTGAAGAAGGGGGGTTCGGCTACACCTTC
>NA|TRBV29-1|TRBJ1-1|TRBD1
CSVESGQGNTEAFF
TGCAGCGTTGAATCGGGACAGGGGAACACTGAAGCTTTCTTT
>NA|TRBV2|TRBJ2-1|TRBD1
CASSGQGYNEQFF
TGTGCCAGCAGTGGACAGGGTTACAATGAGCAGTTCTTC
>NA|TRBV19|TRBJ2-5|TRBD2
CASSMMLAGETQYF
TGTGCCAGTAGCATGATGCTAGCGGGGGAGACCCAGTACTTC
>NA|TRBV7-2|TRBJ2-3|TRBD2
CASSLLGLGGLAGSLTQYF
TGTGCCAGCAGCTTATTAGGATTGGGAGGGCTAGCGGGGAGCCTTACGCAGTATTTT
>NA|TRBV18|TRBJ2-5|NA
CASSPPQWETQYF
TGTGCCAGCTCACCACCCCAATGGGAGACCCAGTACTTC
>NA|TRBV6-5|TRBJ1-2|TRBD1
CASSYTGQGYHAGYTF
TGTGCCAGCAGTTACACGGGACAGGGGTACCATGCTGGCTACACCTTC
>NA|TRBV5-1|TRBJ2-3|TRBD1
CASSLGRGTGDTQYF
TGCGCCAGCAGCTTGGGCAGGGGGACGGGAGATACGCAGTATTTT
>NA|TRBV6-5|TRBJ1-1|NA
CASSSLTGNTEAFF
TGTGCCAGCAGTTCTTTGACAGGGAACACTGAAGCTTTCTTT
>NA|TRBV6-5|TRBJ2-2|NA
CASSRVKFTGELFF
TGTGCCAGCAGCCGGGTTAAATTCACCGGGGAGCTGTTTTTT
>NA|TRBV5-5|TRBJ1-2|NA
CASSFDPANYGYTF
TGTGCCAGCAGCTTCGACCCGGCTAACTATGGCTACACCTTC
>NA|TRBV4-1|TRBJ1-6|TRBD1
CASSRDRGDNSPLHF
TGCGCCAGCAGCCGGGACAGGGGGGATAATTCACCCCTCCACTTT
>NA|TRBV28|TRBJ1-1|NA
CASTGNSGGSEAFF
TGTGCCAGCACGGGGAATTCGGGAGGGAGTGAAGCTTTCTTT
>NA|TRBV10-3|TRBJ1-2|TRBD1
CAITGDRDYGYTF
TGTGCCATCACCGGAGACAGGGACTATGGCTACACCTTC
>NA|TRBV19|TRBJ1-4|TRBD1
CASSNPRGLQSNEKLFF
TGTGCCAGTAGTAACCCCAGGGGGTTGCAATCTAATGAAAAACTGTTTTTT
>NA|TRBV6-6|TRBJ2-7|NA
CASSYSIHEQYF
TGTGCCAGCAGTTACTCGATTCACGAGCAGTACTTC
>NA|TRBV9|TRBJ2-3|NA
CASSANLDTQYF
TGTGCCAGCAGCGCCAACTTGGATACGCAGTATTTT
>NA|TRBV18|TRBJ2-5|NA
CASSPPGPPLQETQYF
TGTGCCAGCTCACCTCCCGGGCCCCCTTTACAAGAGACCCAGTACTTC
>NA|TRBV6-1|TRBJ2-1|NA
CASSEGRNAAYEQFF
TGTGCCAGCAGTGAAGGCAGGAACGCGGCGTATGAGCAGTTCTTC
>NA|TRBV11-2|TRBJ2-7|NA
CASSLTDTLWSYEQYF
TGTGCCAGCAGCTTGACTGACACCCTGTGGTCCTACGAGCAGTACTTC
>NA|TRBV11-1|TRBJ1-1|TRBD1
CASSMTGDTEAFF
TGTGCCAGCAGTATGACAGGGGACACTGAAGCTTTCTTT
>NA|TRBV2|TRBJ1-5|NA
CASDQGIGPQHF
TGTGCCAGCGACCAGGGGATCGGGCCCCAGCATTTT
>NA|TRBV7-6|TRBJ2-2|NA
CASSPQGANTGELFF
TGTGCCAGCAGCCCCCAAGGAGCGAACACCGGGGAGCTGTTTTTT
>once|TRBV30|TRBJ1-4|NA
CAWRPRGSTNEKLFF
TGTGCCTGGAGGCCCCGGGGGTCAACTAATGAAAAACTGTTTTTT
>once|TRBV18|TRBJ2-7|NA
CASSPAAGSYEQYF
TGTGCCAGCTCGCCCGCGGCCGGATCCTACGAGCAGTACTTC
>NA|TRBV9|TRBJ1-5|NA
CASSREWHSNQPQHF
TGTGCCAGCAGCCGGGAGTGGCATAGCAATCAGCCCCAGCATTTT
>NA|TRBV5-1|TRBJ2-1|TRBD2
CASSQRELSNEQFF
TGCGCCAGTTCCCAGCGGGAGTTGTCAAATGAGCAGTTCTTC
>NA|TRBV7-9|TRBJ2-7|NA
CASSAGAGGEQYF
TGTGCCAGCAGCGCGGGCGCAGGTGGCGAGCAGTACTTC
>NA|TRBV19|TRBJ2-2|NA
CASSIYGFGELFF
TGTGCCAGTAGTATTTATGGATTCGGGGAGCTGTTTTTT
>NA|TRBV28|TRBJ2-7|NA
CASSLSPSYEQYF
TGTGCCAGCAGTTTAAGTCCATCCTACGAGCAGTACTTC
>NA|TRBV28|TRBJ2-3|TRBD2
CASSGASGGASDTQYF
TGTGCCAGCAGTGGGGCTAGCGGGGGGGCCTCAGATACGCAGTATTTT
>NA|TRBV6-6|TRBJ1-1|NA
CASREQPNTEAFF
TGTGCCAGCAGAGAACAGCCGAACACTGAAGCTTTCTTT
>NA|TRBV5-8|TRBJ2-1|TRBD1
CASSSQGVNEQFF
TGTGCCAGCAGCTCACAGGGGGTCAATGAGCAGTTCTTC
>NA|TRBV28|TRBJ2-2|NA
CASSLLRQVGELFF
TGTGCCAGCAGTTTGCTCCGCCAGGTCGGGGAGCTGTTTTTT
>NA|TRBV27|TRBJ1-1|TRBD1
CASGRGLNTEAFF
TGTGCCAGCGGCAGGGGGTTGAACACTGAAGCTTTCTTT
>once|TRBV5-1|TRBJ2-1|TRBD2
CASSLAAGDIGEQFF
TGCGCCAGCAGCTTGGCGGCGGGAGATATCGGTGAGCAGTTCTTC
>NA|TRBV6-5|TRBJ1-5|NA
CASRPTGNSNQPQHF
TGTGCCAGCAGGCCGACAGGTAATAGCAATCAGCCCCAGCATTTT
>NA|TRBV18|TRBJ2-2|NA
CASSPPRVMRGAGELFF
TGTGCCAGCTCACCACCGAGGGTGATGAGGGGCGCCGGGGAGCTGTTTTTT
>NA|TRBV6-5|TRBJ1-4|NA
CASSPGHNEKLFF
TGTGCCAGCAGTCCAGGACACAATGAAAAACTGTTTTTT
>NA|TRBV27|TRBJ1-2|NA
CASSFWGAGGYTF
TGTGCCAGCAGTTTCTGGGGGGCAGGTGGCTACACCTTC
>NA|TRBV10-3|TRBJ2-5|TRBD2
CAISEGLAGGQETQYF
TGTGCCATCAGTGAGGGACTAGCGGGAGGGCAAGAGACCCAGTACTTC
>NA|TRBV4-1|TRBJ2-1|TRBD2
CASSQERRTSGRTSYNEQFF
TGCGCCAGCAGCCAAGAAAGGAGGACTAGCGGGAGAACCTCCTACAATGAGCAGTTCTTC
>NA|TRBV11-2|TRBJ2-3|NA
CASSFSGDTQYF
TGTGCCAGCAGCTTTTCCGGAGATACGCAGTATTTT
>NA|TRBV5-6|TRBJ1-5|NA
CASSLAGGLGNQPQHF
TGTGCCAGCAGCTTGGCGGGGGGGCTGGGCAATCAGCCCCAGCATTTT
>NA|TRBV2|TRBJ1-1|NA
CASSVRSDLNTEAFF
TGTGCCAGCAGTGTGAGATCTGATTTGAACACTGAAGCTTTCTTT
>NA|TRBV18|TRBJ2-5|TRBD2
CASSTGLAGGGETQYF
TGTGCCAGCTCAACCGGACTAGCGGGAGGCGGGGAGACCCAGTACTTC
>NA|TRBV5-4|TRBJ2-5|NA
CASSLPGAKETQYF
TGTGCCAGCAGCTTACCCGGGGCCAAAGAGACCCAGTACTTC
>NA|TRBV25-1|TRBJ2-7|NA
CASSEYEGEQYF
TGTGCCAGCAGTGAATATGAGGGCGAGCAGTACTTC
>NA|TRBV2|TRBJ2-5|TRBD1
CASSRDRSLQETQYF
TGTGCCAGCAGCCGGGACAGGAGCCTTCAAGAGACCCAGTACTTC